The next 8 T cell receptor beta chains were all read from a single sample in a study of blood T cell repertoires in COVID-19. The assay was immunoSEQ multiplex PCR, and TCRdb's table has in-frame clones only and misses some. The data hold fewer than 400,000 clones, with roughly 90% observed a single time. The specimen sequenced was PBMCs or T cells enriched from blood (not recorded which). These receptors were collected from a woman aged 30 to 39 who had recovered from COVID-19.

The chain is built from TRBV28 and TRBJ1-2, with TRBD1 matching 7 bases. CDR3 length equals 14 residues. V trimming: 7 bases; J trimming: 4 bases; junction bases outside the gene matches: 9. Germline CDR1 MDHEN, CDR2 SYDVKM. The CDR3 loop reads CASKITDRAYGYTF. For the CDR3, the DNA is TGTGCCAGCAAAATTACAGACAGGGCCTATGGCTACACCTTC.

The chain is built from TRBV21-1 and TRBJ1-5; whether TRBD1, the table's D call, matches the DNA was not checked. TRBV21-1 represents a pseudogene. The CDR3 totals 14 residues. The CDR3 protein is CASEQYDSNQPQHF. The CDR3 nucleotides are TGTGCCAGCGAACAGTACGATAGCAATCAGCCCCAGCATTTT.

V and J are TRBV14 and TRBJ2-7, with 7 bases lining up with TRBD1. This CDR3 has 16 amino acids. CDR1 and CDR2 from the germline V gene are SGHDN and FVKESK. After removal of 3 bases from V and 4 bases from J, the junction contained 12 bases not matched to a gene. The CDR3 sequence is CASSQTQGEASYEQYF. The CDR3 DNA reads TGTGCCAGCAGCCAGACTCAGGGGGAAGCATCATACGAGCAGTACTTC.

The rearrangement joins TRBV15 to TRBJ2-1; 7 nucleotides line up with TRBD2. This CDR3 is 15 amino acids long. V lost 0 bases and J lost 7; bases outside the gene matches: 6. Germline V gives CDR1 LNHNV, CDR2 YYDKDF (reference sequence). This CDR3 is CATSRDRLATNEQFF. The DNA of the CDR3 is TGTGCCACCAGCAGAGATAGACTAGCTACTAATGAGCAGTTCTTC.

As for this clone: Other DNA sequences in this specimen translate into the identical CDR3. This rearrangement joins TRBV27 to TRBJ2-7, with 7 bases identical to TRBD2. Losses at the gene ends were 0 bases for V and 1 base for J; bases not matched to a gene: 0. CDR1 is MNHEY and CDR2 is SMNVEV in the germline V gene (reference sequence). This CDR3 spans 14 amino acids. CDR3 in DNA: TGTGCCAGCAGTTTATCCGGGGGGTCCTACGAGCAGTACTTC. Residues: CASSLSGGSYEQYF.

Concerning this clone: This specimen includes other DNA sequences encoding the same CDR3. V gene TRBV10-3 combines with J gene TRBJ1-5; a possible D gene is TRBD1 (6 bases). CDR3 length equals 13 residues. The germline V gene has CDR1 ENHRY and CDR2 SYGVKD. Trimming pared 3 bases from V and 4 bases from J, leaving 7 bases between. CDR3: CAISEGQNQPQHF. CDR3 sequence (DNA): TGTGCCATCAGTGAAGGACAGAATCAGCCCCAGCATTTT.

The V call is TRBV24-1, the J call TRBJ1-1; a weak D match, TRBD1 (6 bases). Between the trimmed V and J ends, which lost 4 bases and 4 bases, there was a span of 24 bases. The CDR3 covers 18 residues. Germline loops: CDR1 KGHDR, CDR2 SFDVKD. The CDR3 here is CATSDMVKEGERSTEAFF. CDR3 nucleotide sequence: TGTGCCACCAGTGACATGGTCAAAGAGGGGGAGCGGAGCACTGAAGCTTTCTTT.

This chain uses TRBV7-2 with TRBJ2-1; 11 nucleotides line up with TRBD2. CDR3 size: 15 residues. Germline CDR1 and CDR2: SGHTA and FQGNSA. Germline trimming cut 2 bases from V and 6 bases from J; bases unmatched to any gene: 3. The CDR3 here is CASSLRGLAANEQFF. The DNA of the CDR3 is TGTGCCAGCAGCTTACGGGGACTAGCGGCCAATGAGCAGTTCTTC.